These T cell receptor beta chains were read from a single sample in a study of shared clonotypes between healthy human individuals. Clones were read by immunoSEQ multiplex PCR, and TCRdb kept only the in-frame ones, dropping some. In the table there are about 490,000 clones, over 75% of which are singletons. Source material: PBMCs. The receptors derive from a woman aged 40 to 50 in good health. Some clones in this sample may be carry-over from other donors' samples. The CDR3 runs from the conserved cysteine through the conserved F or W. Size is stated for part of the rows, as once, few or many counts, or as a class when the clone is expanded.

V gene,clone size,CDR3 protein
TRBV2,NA,CASSDSGVDIQYF
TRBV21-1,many,CASSNRGANEQFF
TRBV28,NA,CASSLAHWRGQETQYF
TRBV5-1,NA,CASSLGQHNEQFF
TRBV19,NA,CASTSGHLGEKLFF
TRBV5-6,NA,CASSLGQGSNQPQHF
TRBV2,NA,CASVTAEPYNEQFF
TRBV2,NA,CASSLYNEQFF
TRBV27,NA,CASSLVGGSYEQYF
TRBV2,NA,CASSEALWGGSYNEQFF
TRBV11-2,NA,CASSLGTSTDTQYF
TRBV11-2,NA,CASSLEQSSYNEQFF
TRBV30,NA,CAWSAHRSTEAFF
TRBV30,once,CAWSASTDTQYF
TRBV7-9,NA,CASSFGDRGNQETQYF
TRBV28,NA,CASSSRNQETQYF
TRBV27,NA,CASSSPTFAQYF